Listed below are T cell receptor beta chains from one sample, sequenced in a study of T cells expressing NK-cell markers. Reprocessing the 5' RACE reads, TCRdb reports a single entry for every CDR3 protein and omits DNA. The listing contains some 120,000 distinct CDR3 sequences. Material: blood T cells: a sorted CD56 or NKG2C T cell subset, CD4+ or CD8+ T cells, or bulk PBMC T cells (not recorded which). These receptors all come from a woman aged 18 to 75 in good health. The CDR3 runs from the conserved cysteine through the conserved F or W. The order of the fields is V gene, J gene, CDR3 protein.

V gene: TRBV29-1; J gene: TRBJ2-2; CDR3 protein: CSVRQGGAGELFF
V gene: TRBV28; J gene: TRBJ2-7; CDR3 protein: CASSWRAKPYEQYF
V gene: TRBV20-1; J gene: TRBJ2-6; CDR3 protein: CSAVRLLSGANVLTF
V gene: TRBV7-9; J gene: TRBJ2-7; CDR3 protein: CASSGTGGAAYEQYF
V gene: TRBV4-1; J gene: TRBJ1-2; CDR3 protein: CASSQAAPALGYGYTF
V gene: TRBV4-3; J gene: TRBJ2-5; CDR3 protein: CASSQDGVRALGETQYF
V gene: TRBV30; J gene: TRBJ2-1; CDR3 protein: CAWRDGRNYNEQFF
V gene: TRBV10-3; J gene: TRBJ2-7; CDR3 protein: CAIGSGNLGDEQYF
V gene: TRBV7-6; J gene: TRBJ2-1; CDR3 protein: CASSLVPEGNEQFF
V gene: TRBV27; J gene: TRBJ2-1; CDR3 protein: CASSLGGLLFF
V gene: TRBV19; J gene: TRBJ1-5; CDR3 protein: CASSLGQGSQPQHF
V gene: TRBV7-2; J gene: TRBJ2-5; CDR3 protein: CASSATRGGETQYF
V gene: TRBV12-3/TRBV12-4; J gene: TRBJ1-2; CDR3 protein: CASSFTSYGYTF
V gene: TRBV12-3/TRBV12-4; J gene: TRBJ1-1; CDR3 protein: CVIWDGNTEAFF
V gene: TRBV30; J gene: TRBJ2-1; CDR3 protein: CAWATTTYNEQFF
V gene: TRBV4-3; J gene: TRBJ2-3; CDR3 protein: CASSQGSWTTDTQYF
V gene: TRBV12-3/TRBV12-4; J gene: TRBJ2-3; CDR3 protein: CASSFTSADTQYF
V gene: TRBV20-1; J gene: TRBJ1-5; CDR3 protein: CSAAGPGRGNQPQHF
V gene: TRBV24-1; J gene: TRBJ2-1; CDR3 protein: CATSELGGHEQFF
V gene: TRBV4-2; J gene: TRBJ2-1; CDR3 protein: CASSPLLVSPSSYNEQFF
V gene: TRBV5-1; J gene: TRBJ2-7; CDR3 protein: CASSAGTSGRADEQYF
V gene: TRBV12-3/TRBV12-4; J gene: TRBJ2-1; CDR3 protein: CASSLRAGTSYNEQFF
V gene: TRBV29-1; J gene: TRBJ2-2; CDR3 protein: CSAGPLGRTGELFF
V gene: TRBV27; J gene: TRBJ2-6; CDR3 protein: CASSYRAGANVLTF
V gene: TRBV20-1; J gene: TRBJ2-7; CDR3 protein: CSAPNKREQVHEQYF
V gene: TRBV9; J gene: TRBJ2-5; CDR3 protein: CASSPNSATYQETQYF
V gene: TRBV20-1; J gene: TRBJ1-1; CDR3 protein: CSAPGLGNTEAFF
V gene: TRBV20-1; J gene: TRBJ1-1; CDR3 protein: CSATDKNTEAFF
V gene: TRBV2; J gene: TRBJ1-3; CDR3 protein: CASAPQKNTIYF
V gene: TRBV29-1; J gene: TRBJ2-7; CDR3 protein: CSVEIGYEQYF
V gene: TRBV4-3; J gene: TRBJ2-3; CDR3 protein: CASSQEGLAGKDTQYF
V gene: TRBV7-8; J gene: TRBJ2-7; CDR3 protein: CASSPGESYEQYF
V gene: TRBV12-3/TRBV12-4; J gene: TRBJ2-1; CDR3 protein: CASSTWGGGDEQFF
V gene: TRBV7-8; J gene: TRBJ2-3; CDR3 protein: CASSHGLAGDTQYF
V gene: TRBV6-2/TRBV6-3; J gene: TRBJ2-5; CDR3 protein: CASSYGTGTETQYF
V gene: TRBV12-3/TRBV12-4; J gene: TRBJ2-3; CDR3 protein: CASSLPSGDTQYF
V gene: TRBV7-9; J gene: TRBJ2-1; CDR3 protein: CASSSTDADTYNEQFF
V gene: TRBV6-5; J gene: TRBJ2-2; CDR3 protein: CASRGNSGELFF
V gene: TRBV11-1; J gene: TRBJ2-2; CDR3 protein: CASIIEPFVGGSRTGELFF
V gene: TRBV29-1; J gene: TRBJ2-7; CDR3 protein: CSVVGQTYEQYF
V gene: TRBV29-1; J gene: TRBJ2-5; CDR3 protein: CSVDGLAETARETQYF
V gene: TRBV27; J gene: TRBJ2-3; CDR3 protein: CASSSQLTDTQYF
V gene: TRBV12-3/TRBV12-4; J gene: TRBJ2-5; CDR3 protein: CASSLGRGDVGGETQYF
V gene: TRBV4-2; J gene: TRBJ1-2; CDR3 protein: CASSQVQAENYGYTF
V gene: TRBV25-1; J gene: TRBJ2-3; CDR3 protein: CASSEGSDRATDTQYF
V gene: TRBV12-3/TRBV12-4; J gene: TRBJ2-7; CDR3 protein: CASRAPTGRGDYEQYF
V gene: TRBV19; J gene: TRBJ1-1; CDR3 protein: CASSTGDTEAFF
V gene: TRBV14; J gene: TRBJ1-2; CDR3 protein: CASSGGFYGYTF
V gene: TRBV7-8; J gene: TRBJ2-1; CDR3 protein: CASSEYPGLRANEQFF
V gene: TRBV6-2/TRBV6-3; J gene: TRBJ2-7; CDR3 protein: CASSSTWGDEQYF
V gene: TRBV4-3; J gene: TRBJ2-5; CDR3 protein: CASSQDLGRDQETQYF
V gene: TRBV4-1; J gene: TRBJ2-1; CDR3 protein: CASSPLNRDYNNEQFF